This entry concerns a single T cell receptor beta chain. It has no known antigen specificity. No much larger clone is present one base from it, and per-base qualities are unavailable. The data were taken from a study of cytomegalovirus exposure and HLA in healthy donors (dated by TCRdb to about 2017). Some background on the complete study: An earlier analysis of approximately 600 of the donors reported 250 to 350 Gb of sequence data and some 120 million unique TCR beta sequences from roughly 180 million T cells. Around 330 gigabases of sequencing data and around 90 million unique TCR sequences made up an early release that covered roughly 670 HLA-typed donors. The genetic ancestry cluster associated with self-reported Caucasian donors included 81% of the roughly 380 genotyped donors. The study was designed to test whether signatures of past pathogen exposure could be identified by cataloging public T cell receptors. The study profiled the T cell repertoires of 550 to 700 subjects by immunosequencing and related them to cytomegalovirus serostatus. A separate validation cohort of roughly 130 different subjects was used in addition to the approximately 610-subject first cohort. The study combined high-throughput TCR immunosequencing, statistical association of individual TCRs with disease status, and machine learning to predict cytomegalovirus infection status. To study patterns of TCR occurrence, a later analysis re-analyzed previously published TCR beta repertoires from around 670 donors and added high-resolution HLA genotyping. Rather than drawing on any new phenotypic data, the later analysis identified candidate immune exposures from TCR beta sequences and the way those sequences occurred across donors. An earlier analysis of several hundred of the donors applied high-throughput TCR beta sequencing to assess whether each TCR beta V gene segment acted as functional or pseudogenic. Donor age, sex, ethnicity and CMV serostatus were collected together with the repertoire data. Genome-wide SNP genotypes for about three fifths of the roughly 670 donors were used in a later genetic analysis, which treated that subset as a discovery cohort. All discovery cohort repertoires had been generated on a single sequencing platform. HLA typing covered class I and class II loci at four-digit resolution. The number of donors typed differed by locus, with about 629-640 for A, B, C, DRB1 and DQB1, roughly 520 for DQA1, some 570 for DPA1, and approximately 470 for DPB1. A handful of DR-DQ haplotypes were handled as single units for association and clustering because linkage in the cohort was strong. On average, around 240,000 unique TCR beta nucleotide sequences were sequenced per donor among 300 to 500 genotyped donors of the cohort, with roughly 18% of those sequences being non-productive. What the work shows at the level of the full study, not this receptor alone: Roughly uniform sequencing depth across donors was assumed in presence/absence analyses, although this assumption may not hold. A total of roughly 160 TCR beta chains were listed by the study as associated with cytomegalovirus. In vitro tests confirmed that three of the cytomegalovirus-associated TCR beta chains recognize cytomegalovirus antigens. At a false discovery rate of 0.05, a later analysis linked 16,951 TCR beta sequences to specific HLA alleles. In this cohort, only TCR beta chains were sequenced, and detectable features were limited by the absence of alpha or paired-chain data. In a later analysis, several top co-occurrence clusters were reported to appear linked to parvovirus B19, influenza, CMV and Epstein-Barr virus. Assigning TCR associations to individual alleles was difficult when HLA alleles, especially DR and DQ, strongly co-occurred. Compared with the roughly 720-donor mean, donors in an Asian-associated ancestry cluster had fewer N-insertions in productive TCRs, according to a later genetic analysis. Most TCR sequences were observed very rarely across donors, whereas some public TCRs were present in many individuals. It was suggested by the authors that the approach could potentially be generalized to other disease states and immunological phenotypes. Because some donors lacked HLA typing at each locus, the association tests relied only on the typed subset. The sequencing pipeline was judged likely to have produced a cluster of highly shared sequence variants as a technical artifact. The 87-base-pair reads could not distinguish some IMGT-functional V segments, including TRBV6-2 and TRBV6-3, so those segments were excluded. Because counts were too low, seventeen rarely observed V segments, including chromosome 9 orphons, were left out of the earlier analysis of several hundred of the donors. Correlated functional status among segregating V segments might be attributable to linkage disequilibrium, but an unknown experimental factor could not be ruled out. According to a later analysis, most CMV-associated TCR beta chains appeared to be HLA-restricted, and the HLA associations seemed to be driven largely by CMV exposure. The classifier was reported to diagnose cytomegalovirus status with high specificity and sensitivity in both the original and validation cohorts. In a later analysis, HLA-associated TCR beta chains were found to be more clonally expanded and to have lower generation probabilities than equally common non-associated chains. A further reported finding was that TCR beta sequences accurately predicted the HLA-A and HLA-B alleles for most subjects in the first cohort. Broadly in line with IMGT annotations, most TCR beta V segments showed up in productive rearrangements about 87% or about 30% of the time in an earlier analysis of approximately 600 of the donors. In a later analysis, the rate of TCR association differed among HLA loci, with DRB1 alleles having the most associated TCRs and HLA-C alleles having the fewest. In a later genetic analysis, a missense DCLRE1C variant was associated with V-gene and J-gene trimming of TCR beta chains, and the association was replicated in an independent cohort. CMV serostatus was the only immune exposure information available for the cohort.

The CDR3 contains 15 residues, cysteine and phenylalanine counted. The retained sequence is limited to the CDR3, 45 bases, with the frame set at the first base. The trim is 1 base for V and 4 bases for J, with a gap of 13 bases between the germline ends. CDR1 and CDR2, looked up from the germline V gene (reference sequence), are SGHNT and YYREEE. The cohort was made up of 650 to 700 healthy bone marrow donors. All cohort members were sampled while nominally healthy, although unrecorded immune exposures were likely present. The donor tested CMV seronegative, placing the donor among the 352 seronegative members of the cohort. Every donor gave a peripheral blood sample, and the peripheral blood mononuclear cells from that sample were used for TCR beta sequencing. The Qiagen DNeasy Blood Extraction Kit was used to extract genomic DNA from the blood cell samples. Receptor libraries were prepared by the immunoSEQ multiplex PCR assay. A mixture of 60 forward primers for TCR Vbeta segments and 13 reverse primers for TCR Jbeta segments was used in the multiplex PCR. The CDR3 region of rearranged TCR beta genes was amplified from genomic DNA with a multiplex PCR assay. On the Illumina HiSeq System, the amplified TCR beta libraries were sequenced as 87-base-pair reads. On the study's bioinformatics: A later analysis tallied 80 million to 95 million unique TCR beta chains across the 610 or so repertoires, and approximately 12 million of those chains were shared by two or more donors. Raw reads were error-corrected and collapsed into unique sequences with a nearest-neighbor algorithm that merged closely related sequences to remove PCR and sequencing errors. To assign V, D and J gene segments, CDR3 sequences were aligned to IMGT reference sequences. For a sequence to be retained, a match of at least six nucleotides to both a V gene segment and a J gene segment was required. A rearrangement was called productive if the CDR3 had no stop codons and remained in frame with V and J, and every other rearrangement was called non-productive. Following IMGT convention, CDR3 was defined as the stretch from the second conserved V-encoded cysteine up to the conserved J-encoded phenylalanine. In an earlier analysis of roughly 610 of the donors, sequences lacking an unambiguous match to a single V gene segment were excluded. An earlier analysis of a few hundred of the donors classified V segments as functional when productive rearrangements were above 56.7% and as segregating when the standard deviation between donors was above 5%. To diagnose cytomegalovirus status from the catalog of TCR beta chain sequences, a statistical classification framework was built. V and J gene assignment, in a later analysis, came from comparing TCR nucleotide sequences with IMGT/GENE-DB human TR gene sequences. Using the TCRdist pipeline, a later analysis assigned CDR3 sequences along with most-parsimonious VDJ recombination scenarios. In a later analysis, each TCR beta chain was defined by its CDR3 amino acid sequence together with its V-gene family, and reads lacking a unique V-gene family were excluded. In a later analysis, around 650 highly shared, low-generation-probability nucleotide sequences were removed to address suspected cross-contamination and a sequencing artifact. A later analysis calculated a clonal expansion index for each public chain from normalized within-repertoire ranks of inferred template counts. A later analysis computed generation probabilities with a VDJ recombination model fitted to out-of-frame rearrangements, and checked the results against IGoR. Hypergeometric tests were used in a later analysis to score TCR-TCR, TCR-HLA and TCR-CMV co-occurrence, with a repertoire-size bias correction applied to the TCR pairs. To estimate false discovery rates, a later analysis permuted the HLA or CMV assignments 20 times. In a later analysis, co-occurring TCRs were grouped using DBSCAN, and TCRdist sequence similarity was added for clustering within HLA-allele-positive subsets. Repertoires with fewer than 30,000 or more than 120,000 public chains were left out of co-occurrence clustering, as were a few repertoires with anomalous nucleotide sharing. TCRdb carries this immuneACCESS record with in-frame sequences only. Its versions omit some clonotypes, under half of them owing to an unresolved V gene in the studies checked, with the rest unexplained. V and J calls plus clone size are reproduced from that table; the DNA served to infer D and trimming. The sample records around 120,000 clones, nearly 80% of which are singletons. Of the sample, 6.3% is held by the ten largest clones.

Sequenced: PBMCs. The receptor comes from a woman aged 40 to 55 in good health and CMV-seronegative. The chain is assembled from TRBV5-4 and TRBJ2-3, with no D gene named confidently. In nucleotides, the sequence is TGTGCCAGCAGCTTGAAAGGCCCAGGATCAGATACGCAGTATTTT. This encodes CASSLKGPGSDTQYF.